This T cell receptor (beta chain) was recorded in a study of cytomegalovirus exposure and HLA in healthy donors. The overall study: Just over 80% of more than 300 genotyped donors fell in the Caucasian-associated ancestry cluster. Study-level points and caveats: In vitro experiments confirmed that three CMV-associated chains were specific for CMV antigens. Analysis was carried out at a later point, and it linked a missense DCLRE1C variant to TCR beta V- and J-gene trimming.

PCR used 60 Vbeta primers and 13 Jbeta primers. Original processing notes: Later work found 65 million to 100 million unique TCR beta chains, with 10 million to 14 million shared. Produced via immunoSEQ multiplex PCR; TCRdb's table is partial and in-frame only. V, J and clone size are taken as reported in that table, and D and trimming were inferred from the DNA itself. Among roughly 180,000 clones listed, approximately 77% were seen once. In regard to this clone: The antigen is not known.

The CDR3 consists of 15 residues. The germline V gene has CDR1 MNHEY and CDR2 SMNVEV (reference sequence). Trimming removed 4 bases from V and 6 bases from J; junction bases left unmatched: 10. The TCR originated in a male donor in good health and CMV-seronegative. The sequenced material came from PBMCs. V usage is TRBV27 and J usage is TRBJ2-7; 9 nucleotides align to TRBD1. CDR3 in amino acids: CASSSNDRGSTEQYF. DNA of the CDR3: TGTGCCAGCAGTTCCAATGACAGGGGGTCCACCGAGCAGTACTTC.